These 13 T cell receptor beta chains were sequenced from one sample in a study of cytomegalovirus exposure and HLA in healthy donors. PCR primers comprised 60 Vbeta and 13 Jbeta primers. TCRdb keeps only in-frame clones here, not all; method: immunoSEQ multiplex PCR. Here the sample spans roughly 200,000 clones, under 9.5% being singletons. Material: PBMCs. The receptors were sampled from a woman aged 25 to 39 in good health and CMV-seropositive.

There are a few counts of this clone. The rearrangement joins TRBV5-4 to TRBJ2-7; 9 nucleotides align to TRBD2. J lost 5 bases, V lost 4 bases, and 7 bases had no gene match. The CDR3 loop spans 14 amino acids. CDR1 SGHNT and CDR2 YYREEE come from the germline V gene (reference sequence). The CDR3 region has the DNA TGTGCCAGCAGCAGGGGACTAGCTACCGACGAGCAGTACTTC. The encoded protein is CASSRGLATDEQYF.

This clone was picked up a small number of times. This sequence joins TRBV2 and TRBJ1-5; maybe TRBD1 (5 bases). The V gene lost 8 bases and the J gene lost 3 bases, with 17 bases spanning the gap. The CDR3 has 15 residues. Looked up from germline, CDR1 is SNHLY and CDR2 is FYNNEI. The CDR3 protein is CASGAETLNNQPQHF. In nucleotides, the CDR3 is TGTGCCAGCGGGGCCGAGACCCTTAACAATCAGCCCCAGCATTTT.

This chain links TRBV23-1 with TRBJ1-2; 10 positions agree with TRBD1. TRBV23-1 is marked as an open reading frame, function uncertain. The CDR3 is 18 amino acids. After removal of 0 bases from V and 1 base from J, the junction contained 8 bases not matched to a gene. The CDR3 here is CASSQSPTGGCHNYGYTF. The CDR3 bases are TGCGCCAGCAGTCAATCGCCGACAGGGGGCTGCCATAACTATGGCTACACCTTC.

This chain links TRBV11-2 with TRBJ2-7; D may be TRBD2 (5 bases). Germline-derived CDR1 and CDR2 are SGHAT and FQNNGV. CDR3 size: 17 residues. The V gene lost 1 base and the J gene lost 4 bases, with 20 bases spanning the gap. CDR3 loop: CASSLVHSGNSRYEQYF. The CDR3 coding sequence is TGTGCCAGCAGCTTAGTGCATTCCGGGAATAGCCGGTACGAGCAGTACTTC.

The chain is built from TRBV18 and TRBJ1-1, with D possibly TRBD1 on 6 matching bases. The CDR3 loop spans 14 amino acids. Trimming pared 7 bases from V and 2 bases from J, leaving 14 bases between. Germline-derived CDR1 and CDR2 are KGHSH and LQKENI. The CDR3 loop reads CASFWGGGNTEAFF. As DNA, the CDR3 is TGTGCCAGCTTCTGGGGAGGGGGAAACACTGAAGCTTTCTTT.

This clone has more than one count but fewer than ten. Compared with germline, one end of the junction differs, possibly owing to a read error. V and J are TRBV19 and TRBJ1-1, with 7 bases fitting TRBD1. CDR3 length: 14 amino acids. CDR1 is LNHDA, CDR2 SQIVND, per germline (reference sequence). CDR3 protein: CASSPDRSNAEAFF. CDR3 in DNA: TGTGCCAGTAGTCCGGACAGGTCGAACGCTGAAGCTTTCTTT. The full variable domain, in which reference TRBV19 and TRBJ1-1 provide the parts outside the CDR3, is DGGITQSPKYLFRKEGQNVTLSCEQNLNHDAMYWYRQDPGQGLRLIYYSQIVNDFQKGDIAEGYSVSREKKESFPLTVTSAQKNPTAFYLCASSPDRSNAEAFFGQGTRLTVV.

This chain uses TRBV10-1 with TRBJ2-5, with D perhaps matching TRBD2 (6 bases). Germline V gene lookup returns CDR1 WNHNN and CDR2 SYGVQD (reference sequence). V lost 2 bases, J lost 1 base, and 14 bases lay in between. The CDR3 is 16 amino acids. This CDR3 is CASSEGGLASQETQYF. The DNA for the CDR3 is TGCGCCAGCAGTGAGGGAGGTCTAGCGAGCCAAGAGACCCAGTACTTC.

This clone was picked up a small number of times. The chain couples TRBV21-1 to TRBJ2-3; the table's D call, TRBD1, was not checked against the DNA. TRBV21-1 is marked as a pseudogene. The CDR3 has 16 residues. The CDR3 here is CASSPVRDSATDTQYF. The CDR3 DNA reads as TGTGCCAGCAGCCCCGTCCGGGACAGTGCCACAGATACGCAGTATTTT.

The rearrangement links TRBV6-1 to TRBJ2-1, with D perhaps matching TRBD1 (6 bases). The CDR3 has 18 amino acids. The V end was cut by 2 bases, the J end by 6 bases, with 23 bases between. Per the germline V gene, CDR1 is MNHNS and CDR2 is SASEGT. The CDR3 is CASSERRQGHYPSNEQFF. The CDR3 DNA sequence: TGTGCCAGCAGTGAAAGGAGGCAGGGGCACTACCCCTCCAATGAGCAGTTCTTC.

The rearrangement joins TRBV19 to TRBJ2-7; 9 bases line up with TRBD2. The trim removed 5 bases at V and 1 base at J, leaving 6 bases unmatched. Germline lookup yields CDR1 LNHDA and CDR2 SQIVND (reference sequence). This CDR3 region has 15 residues. CDR3 DNA: TGTGCCAGTAGTTTAGCGGGAGTGGGATCCTACGAGCAGTACTTC. This encodes CASSLAGVGSYEQYF.

This clone turned up a few times. The chain employs TRBV5-1 and TRBJ1-1, with a weak D call TRBD1 (6 bases). The V and J ends lost 1 base and 6 bases respectively, with 13 bases between them. Germline V CDR1 and CDR2: SGHRS, YFSETQ. The CDR3 is 14 residues long. CDR3 in amino acids: CASSLLRGGSEAFF. The CDR3 nucleotides are TGCGCCAGCAGCTTGTTGAGGGGGGGTTCTGAAGCTTTCTTT.

The chain uses TRBV4-1 and TRBJ2-5; possibly TRBD1 for D (6 bases). The CDR3 covers 16 residues. CDR1 and CDR2 (germline): MGHRA, YSYEKL. Trimming pared 4 bases from V and 5 bases from J, leaving 20 bases between. DNA of the CDR3: TGCGCCAGCAGCCCCTCACGGACAGTTGCGAGGGAGACCCAGTACTTC. This codes for CASSPSRTVARETQYF.

As DNA, the CDR3 is TGTGCCAGCAGTTGGGGACAGGGAATGAACATTCAGTACTTC. Its protein is CASSWGQGMNIQYF. This chain uses TRBV6-5 with TRBJ2-4, with 9 nucleotides matching TRBD1. The V gene's germline CDR1 is MNHEY and CDR2 SVGAGI. The CDR3 is made up of 14 amino acids. V was clipped by 4 bases and J by 7 bases; unmatched bases: 5.